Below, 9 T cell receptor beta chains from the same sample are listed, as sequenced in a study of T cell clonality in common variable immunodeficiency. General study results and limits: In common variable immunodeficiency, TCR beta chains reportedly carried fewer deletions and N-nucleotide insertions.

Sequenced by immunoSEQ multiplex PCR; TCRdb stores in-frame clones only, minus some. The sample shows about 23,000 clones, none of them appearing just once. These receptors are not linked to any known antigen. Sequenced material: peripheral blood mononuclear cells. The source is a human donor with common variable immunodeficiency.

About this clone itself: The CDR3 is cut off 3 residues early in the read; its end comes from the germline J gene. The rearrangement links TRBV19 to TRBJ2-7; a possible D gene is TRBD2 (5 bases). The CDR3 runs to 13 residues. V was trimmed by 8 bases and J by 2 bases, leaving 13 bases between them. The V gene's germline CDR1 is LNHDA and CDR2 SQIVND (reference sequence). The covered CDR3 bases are TGTGCCAGTGTCCGGGCGGGTACCTACGAG. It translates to CASVRAGTYE. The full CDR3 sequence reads CASVRAGTYEQYF.

The CDR3 bases that were read are TGCGCCAGCAGCTTCGGGGGGGACACCGGGGAG. This translates into CASSFGGDTGE. The whole CDR3 is CASSFGGDTGELFF. V and J are TRBV5-1 and TRBJ2-2, with 8 bases aligning to TRBD2. The read halts 3 residues ahead of the CDR3 end, with the missing end drawn from the germline J gene. The V segment lost 2 bases and the J segment 3 bases; nucleotides outside the gene matches: 0. The CDR3 runs to 14 residues. CDR1 SGHRS and CDR2 YFSETQ come from the germline V gene.

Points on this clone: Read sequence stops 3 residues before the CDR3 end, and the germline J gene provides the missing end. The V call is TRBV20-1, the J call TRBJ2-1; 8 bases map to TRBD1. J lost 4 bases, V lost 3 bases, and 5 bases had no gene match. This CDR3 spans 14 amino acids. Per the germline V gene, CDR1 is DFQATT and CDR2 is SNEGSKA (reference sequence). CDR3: CSASQGAVYNEQFF. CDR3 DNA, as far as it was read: TGCAGTGCTAGTCAGGGGGCGGTGTACAATGAG.

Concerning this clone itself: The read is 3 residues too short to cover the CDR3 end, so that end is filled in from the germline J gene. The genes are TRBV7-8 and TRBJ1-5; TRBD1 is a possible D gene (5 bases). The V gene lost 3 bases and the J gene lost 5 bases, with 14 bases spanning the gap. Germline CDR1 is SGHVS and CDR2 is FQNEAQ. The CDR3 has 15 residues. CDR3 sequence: CASSFGLGRDQPQHF. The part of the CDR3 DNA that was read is TGTGCCAGCAGCTTTGGGTTGGGCAGGGATCAGCCC.

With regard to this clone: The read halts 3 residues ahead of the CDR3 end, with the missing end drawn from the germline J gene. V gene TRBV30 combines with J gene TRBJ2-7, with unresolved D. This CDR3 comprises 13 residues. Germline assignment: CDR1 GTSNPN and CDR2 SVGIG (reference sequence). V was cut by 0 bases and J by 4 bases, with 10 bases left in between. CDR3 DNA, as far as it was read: TGTGCCTGGAGTGTAGGGCATCAGTACGAG. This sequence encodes CAWSVGHQYE. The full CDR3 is CAWSVGHQYEQYF.

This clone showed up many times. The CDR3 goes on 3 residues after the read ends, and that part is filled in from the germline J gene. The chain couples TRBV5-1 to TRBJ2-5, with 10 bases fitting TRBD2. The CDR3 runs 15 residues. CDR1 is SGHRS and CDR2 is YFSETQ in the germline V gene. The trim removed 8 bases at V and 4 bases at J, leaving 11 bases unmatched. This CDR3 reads CASDSGRTVRETQYF. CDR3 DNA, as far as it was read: TGCGCCAGTGATAGCGGGAGGACGGTTCGAGAGACC.

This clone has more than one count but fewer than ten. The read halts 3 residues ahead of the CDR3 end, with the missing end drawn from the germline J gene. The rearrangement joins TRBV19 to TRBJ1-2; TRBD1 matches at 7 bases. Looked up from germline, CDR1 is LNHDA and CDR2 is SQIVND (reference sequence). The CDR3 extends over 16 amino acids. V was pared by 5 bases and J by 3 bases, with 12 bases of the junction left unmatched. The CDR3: CASSGNRRGSDYGYTF. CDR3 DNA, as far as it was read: TGTGCCAGTAGTGGTAATCGCAGGGGGTCCGACTATGGC.

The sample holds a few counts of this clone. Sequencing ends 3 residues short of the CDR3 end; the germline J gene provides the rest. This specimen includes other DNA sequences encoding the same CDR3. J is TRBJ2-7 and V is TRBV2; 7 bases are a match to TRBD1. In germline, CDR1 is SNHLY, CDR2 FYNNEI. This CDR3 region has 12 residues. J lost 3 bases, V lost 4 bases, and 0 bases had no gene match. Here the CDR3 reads CASSGTGYEQYF. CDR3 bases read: TGTGCCAGCAGTGGGACAGGCTACGAG.

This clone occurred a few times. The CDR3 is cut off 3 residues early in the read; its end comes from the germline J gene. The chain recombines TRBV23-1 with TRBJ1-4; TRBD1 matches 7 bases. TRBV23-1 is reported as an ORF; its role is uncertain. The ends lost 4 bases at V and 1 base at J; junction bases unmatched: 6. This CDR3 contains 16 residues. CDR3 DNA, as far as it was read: TGCGCCAGCAGTCGACGACAGGGAGGAACTAATGAAAAA. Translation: CASSRRQGGTNEK. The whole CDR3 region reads CASSRRQGGTNEKLFF.